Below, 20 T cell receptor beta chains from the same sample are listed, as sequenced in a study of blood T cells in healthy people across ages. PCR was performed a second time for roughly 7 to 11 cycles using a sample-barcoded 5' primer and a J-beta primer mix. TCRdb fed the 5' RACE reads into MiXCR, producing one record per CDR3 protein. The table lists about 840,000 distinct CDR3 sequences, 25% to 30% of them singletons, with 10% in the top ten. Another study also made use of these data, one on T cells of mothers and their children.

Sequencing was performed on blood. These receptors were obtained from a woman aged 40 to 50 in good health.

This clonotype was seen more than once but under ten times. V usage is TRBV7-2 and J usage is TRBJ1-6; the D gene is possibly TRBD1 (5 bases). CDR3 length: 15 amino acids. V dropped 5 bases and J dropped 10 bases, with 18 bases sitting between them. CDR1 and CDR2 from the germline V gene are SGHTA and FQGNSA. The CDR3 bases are TGTGCCAGCAGCACCCCGGGGACCCGTGGGTCACCCCTCCACTTT. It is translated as CASSTPGTRGSPLHF.

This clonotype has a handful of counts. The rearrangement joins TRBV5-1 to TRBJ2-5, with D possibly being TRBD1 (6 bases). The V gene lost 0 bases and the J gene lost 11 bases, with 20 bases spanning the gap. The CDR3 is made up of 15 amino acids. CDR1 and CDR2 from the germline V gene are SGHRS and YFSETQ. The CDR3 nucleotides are TGCGCCAGCAGCTTGGCAGGGGACCATCTGGAAGAGCAGTACTTC. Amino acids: CASSLAGDHLEEQYF.

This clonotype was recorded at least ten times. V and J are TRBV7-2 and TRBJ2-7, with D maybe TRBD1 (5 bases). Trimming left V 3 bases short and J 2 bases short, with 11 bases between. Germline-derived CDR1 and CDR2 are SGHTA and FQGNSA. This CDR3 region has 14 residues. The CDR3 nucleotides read TGTGCCAGCAGCTTGACCCAGGGCCCCTACGAGCAGTACTTC. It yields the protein CASSLTQGPYEQYF.

Written as DNA, the CDR3 is TGTGCCAGCAGTTTACGGTCAGGGAGGTTGGAAAATCAGCCCCAGCATTTT. It encodes CASSLRSGRLENQPQHF. This chain uses TRBV28 with TRBJ1-5; weak D call: TRBD1 (5 bases). The CDR3 spans 17 residues. Germline assignment: CDR1 MDHEN and CDR2 SYDVKM. Trimming stripped 2 bases from V and 4 bases from J, with 18 bases between.

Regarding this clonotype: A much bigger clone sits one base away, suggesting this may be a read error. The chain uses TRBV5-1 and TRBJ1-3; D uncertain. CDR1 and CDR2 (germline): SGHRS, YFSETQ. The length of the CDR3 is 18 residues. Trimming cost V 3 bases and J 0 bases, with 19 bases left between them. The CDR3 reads CASSWMESRINSGNTIYF. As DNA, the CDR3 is TGCGCCAGCAGCTGGATGGAGTCACGGATAAACTCTGGAAACACCATATATTTT.

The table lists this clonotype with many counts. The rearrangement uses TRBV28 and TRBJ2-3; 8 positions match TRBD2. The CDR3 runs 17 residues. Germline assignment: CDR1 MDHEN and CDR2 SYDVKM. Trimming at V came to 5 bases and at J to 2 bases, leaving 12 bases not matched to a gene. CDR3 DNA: TGTGCCAGCAGTCAGTCCATGGGGCGGGGGGACACAGATACGCAGTATTTT. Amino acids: CASSQSMGRGDTDTQYF.

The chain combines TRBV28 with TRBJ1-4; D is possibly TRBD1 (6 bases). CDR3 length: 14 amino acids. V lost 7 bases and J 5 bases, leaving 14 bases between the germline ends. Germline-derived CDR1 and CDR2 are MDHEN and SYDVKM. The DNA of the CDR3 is TGTGCCAGCACGCAGGGACATGCGAATGAAAAACTGTTTTTT. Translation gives CASTQGHANEKLFF.

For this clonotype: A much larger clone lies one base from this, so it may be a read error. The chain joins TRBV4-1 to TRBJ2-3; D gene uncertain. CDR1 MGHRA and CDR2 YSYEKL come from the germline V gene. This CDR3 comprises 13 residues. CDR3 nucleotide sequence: TGCGCCAGCAGCCACCCATTGGCAGATATGCAGTATTTT. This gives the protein CASSHPLADMQYF.

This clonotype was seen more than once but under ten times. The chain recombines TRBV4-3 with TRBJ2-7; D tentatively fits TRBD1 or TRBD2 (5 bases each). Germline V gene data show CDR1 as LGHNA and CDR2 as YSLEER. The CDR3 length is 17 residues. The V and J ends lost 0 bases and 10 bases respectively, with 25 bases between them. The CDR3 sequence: CASSQEWALGQGRGQYF. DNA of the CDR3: TGCGCCAGCAGCCAAGAGTGGGCCCTGGGTCAGGGACGGGGACAGTACTTC.

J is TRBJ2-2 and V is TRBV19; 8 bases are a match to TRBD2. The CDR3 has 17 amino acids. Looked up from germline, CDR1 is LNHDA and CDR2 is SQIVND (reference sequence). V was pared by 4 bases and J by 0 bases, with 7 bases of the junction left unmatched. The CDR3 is CASSKATSGTNTGELFF. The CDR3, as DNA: TGTGCCAGTAGTAAAGCTACTAGCGGTACGAACACCGGGGAGCTGTTTTTT.

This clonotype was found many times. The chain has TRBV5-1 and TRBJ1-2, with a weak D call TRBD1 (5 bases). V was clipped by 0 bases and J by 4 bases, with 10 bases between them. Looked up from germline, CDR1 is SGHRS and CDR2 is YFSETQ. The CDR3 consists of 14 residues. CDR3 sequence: CASSLEQGGYGYTF. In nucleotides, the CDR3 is TGCGCCAGCAGCTTGGAGCAGGGCGGCTATGGCTACACCTTC.

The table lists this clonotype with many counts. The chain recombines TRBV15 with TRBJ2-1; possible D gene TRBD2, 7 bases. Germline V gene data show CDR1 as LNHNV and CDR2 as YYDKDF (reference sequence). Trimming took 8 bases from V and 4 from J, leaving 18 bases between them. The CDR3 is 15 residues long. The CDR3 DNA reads TGTGCCACCCGACCGGGGGCGGGGGAATACAATGAGCAGTTCTTC. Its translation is CATRPGAGEYNEQFF.

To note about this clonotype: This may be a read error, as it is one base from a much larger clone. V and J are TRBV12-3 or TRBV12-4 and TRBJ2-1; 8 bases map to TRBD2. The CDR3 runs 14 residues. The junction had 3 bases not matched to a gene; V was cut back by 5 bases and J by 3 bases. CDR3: CASSRTSFYNEQFF. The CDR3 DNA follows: TGTGCCAGCAGTAGGACTAGCTTCTACAATGAGCAGTTCTTC.

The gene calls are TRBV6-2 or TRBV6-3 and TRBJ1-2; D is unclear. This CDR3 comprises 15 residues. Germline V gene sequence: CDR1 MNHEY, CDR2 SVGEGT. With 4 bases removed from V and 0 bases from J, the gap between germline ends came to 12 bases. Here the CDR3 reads CASSSRTEANYGYTF. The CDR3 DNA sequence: TGTGCCAGCAGTTCCCGGACGGAAGCTAACTATGGCTACACCTTC.

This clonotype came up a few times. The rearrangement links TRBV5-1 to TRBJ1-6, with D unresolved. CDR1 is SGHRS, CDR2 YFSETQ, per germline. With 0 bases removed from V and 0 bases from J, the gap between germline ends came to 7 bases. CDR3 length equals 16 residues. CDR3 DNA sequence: TGCGCCAGCAGCTTGGATCTGAGCTCCTATAATTCACCCCTCCACTTT. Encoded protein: CASSLDLSSYNSPLHF.

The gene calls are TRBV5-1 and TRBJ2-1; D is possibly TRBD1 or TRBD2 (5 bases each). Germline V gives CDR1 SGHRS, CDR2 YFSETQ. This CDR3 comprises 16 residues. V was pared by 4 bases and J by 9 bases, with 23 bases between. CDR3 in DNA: TGCGCCAGCAGCCCGAGTGGGGGTTTAAGTTGGGGTGAGCAGTTCTTC. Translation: CASSPSGGLSWGEQFF.

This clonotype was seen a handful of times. CDR3 DNA: TGCGCCAGCAGCCCGGAGGGACTAGCGGGGGGTAATGAGCAGTTCTTC. Its protein product is CASSPEGLAGGNEQFF. The rearrangement uses TRBV5-1 and TRBJ2-1, with 15 bases lining up with TRBD2. The junction had 6 bases not matched to a gene; V was cut back by 4 bases and J by 7 bases. Germline V gene data show CDR1 as SGHRS and CDR2 as YFSETQ. The CDR3 contains 16 residues.

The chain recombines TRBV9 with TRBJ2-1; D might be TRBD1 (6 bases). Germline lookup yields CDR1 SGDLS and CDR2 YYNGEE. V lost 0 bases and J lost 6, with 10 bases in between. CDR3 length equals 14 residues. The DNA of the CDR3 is TGTGCCAGCAGCGTAGGGGGGCCACCCAATGAGCAGTTCTTC. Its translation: CASSVGGPPNEQFF. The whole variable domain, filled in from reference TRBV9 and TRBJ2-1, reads DSGVTQTPKHLITATGQRVTLRCSPRSGDLSVYWYQQSLDQGLQFLIQYYNGEERAKGNILERFSAQQFPDLHSELNLSSLELGDSALYFCASSVGGPPNEQFFGPGTRLTVL.

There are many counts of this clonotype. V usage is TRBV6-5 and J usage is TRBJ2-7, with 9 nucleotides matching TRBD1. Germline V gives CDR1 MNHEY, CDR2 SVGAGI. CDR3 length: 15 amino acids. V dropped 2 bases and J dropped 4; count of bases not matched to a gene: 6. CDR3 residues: CASSYRGQGPYEQYF. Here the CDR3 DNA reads TGTGCCAGCAGTTACAGGGGACAGGGCCCTTACGAGCAGTACTTC.

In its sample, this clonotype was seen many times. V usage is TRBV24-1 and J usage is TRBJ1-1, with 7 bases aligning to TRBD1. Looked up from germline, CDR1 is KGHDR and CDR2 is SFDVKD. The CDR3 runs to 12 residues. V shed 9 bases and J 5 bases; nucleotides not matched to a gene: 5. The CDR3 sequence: CATGGRGTEAFF. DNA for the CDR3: TGTGCCACCGGAGGCAGGGGGACTGAAGCTTTCTTT.